The following is a TCR beta chain sequence with its context. This sample is part of a study of T cells in Graves' hyperthyroidism and ophthalmopathy. Researchers took RNA transcripts and amplified the TCR beta CDR3 regions from them. RT-PCR in the first round (using the HTBI primer set) targeted the TCR CDR3. A single record per CDR3 protein comes from TCRdb applying MiXCR to the multiplex PCR reads. The top ten clones hold around 30% of a sample with around 760,000 distinct CDR3 sequences, about 35% of them seen once. Trimming removed 6 bases from V and 4 bases from J, with 10 bases in between. The germline gives CDR1 SGHRS, CDR2 YFSETQ. The CDR3 length is 12 residues.

V and J are TRBV5-1 and TRBJ1-2, with D perhaps TRBD1 (5 bases). The specimen was blood. This TCR was sampled from a woman aged 40 to 50 with Graves' hyperthyroidism. For the CDR3, the DNA is TGCGCCAGCACAGGGCTCGCCTATGGCTACACCTTC. This codes for CASTGLAYGYTF.